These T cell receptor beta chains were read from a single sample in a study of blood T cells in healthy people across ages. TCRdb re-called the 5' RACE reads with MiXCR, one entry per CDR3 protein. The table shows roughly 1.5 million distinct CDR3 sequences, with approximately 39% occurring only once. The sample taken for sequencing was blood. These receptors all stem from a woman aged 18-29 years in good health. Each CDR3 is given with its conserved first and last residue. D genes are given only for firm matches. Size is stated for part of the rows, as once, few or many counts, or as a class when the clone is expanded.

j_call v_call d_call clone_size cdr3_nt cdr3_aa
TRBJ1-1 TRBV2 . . TGTGCCAGCAAGAAACAGGGTAAACCTGAAGCTTTCTTT CASKKQGKPEAFF
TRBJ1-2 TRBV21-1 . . TGTGCCAGCAGCAAAGGGACCGAGTATGGCTACACCTTC CASSKGTEYGYTF
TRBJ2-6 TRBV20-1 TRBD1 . TGCAGTGCTCCCAACAGGGGATCTGGGGCCAACGTCCTGACTTTC CSAPNRGSGANVLTF
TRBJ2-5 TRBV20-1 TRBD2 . TGCAGTGCTGGACTAGCGGACTCGACGGGGACCCAGTACTTC CSAGLADSTGTQYF
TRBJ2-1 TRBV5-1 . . TGCGCCAGCAGCTTGGTTCAGCCCAATGAGCAGTTCTTC CASSLVQPNEQFF
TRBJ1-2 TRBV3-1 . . TGTGCCAGCAGCCAAGTCGCGGGCGGGGGCTACACCTTC CASSQVAGGGYTF
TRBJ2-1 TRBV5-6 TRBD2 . TGTGCCAGCACCCCCAGAGAGCTAGCGGACAATGAGCAGTTCTTC CASTPRELADNEQFF
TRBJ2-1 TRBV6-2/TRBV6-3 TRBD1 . TGTGCCAGCAGTTTTTCAACAGGGGAATGGGTGATCAATGAGCAGTTCTTC CASSFSTGEWVINEQFF
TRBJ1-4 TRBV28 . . TGTGCCAGCAGTACGGGTCAGGACACAACTAATGAAAAACTGTTTTTT CASSTGQDTTNEKLFF
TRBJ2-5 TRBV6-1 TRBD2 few TGTGCCAGCAGTGAAACTAGCGTGGGCCGAGAGACCCAGTACTTC CASSETSVGRETQYF
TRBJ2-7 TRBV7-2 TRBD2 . TGTGCCAGCAGCTTATACGGACCGGGAGGGACTAGCGGGAGGCACAACGAGCAGTACTTC CASSLYGPGGTSGRHNEQYF
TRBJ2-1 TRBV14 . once TGTGCCAGCAGCCACCTTAGCGGAGCCTACAATGAGCAGTTCTTC CASSHLSGAYNEQFF
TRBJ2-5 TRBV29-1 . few TGCAGCTTTGGCGGCAGACAAGAGACCCAGTACTTC CSFGGRQETQYF
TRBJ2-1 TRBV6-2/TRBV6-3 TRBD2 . TGTGCCAGCAGTTACTTGCGGGAGGGCCCGATGGCGCATGAGCAGTTCTTT CASSYLREGPMAHEQFF